This entry lists 27 T cell receptor beta chains sequenced from one sample in a study of blood T cell repertoires in COVID-19. Produced via immunoSEQ multiplex PCR; TCRdb's table is partial and in-frame only. The sample lists 86,000 or so clones, approximately 89% occurring once. The material sequenced was peripheral blood. The origin of the receptors is a man aged 45 to 65 with active or convalescent COVID-19.

The chain joins TRBV11-2 to TRBJ1-1; D is unresolved. The length of the CDR3 is 13 residues. Germline V gives CDR1 SGHAT, CDR2 FQNNGV. V dropped 10 bases and J dropped 4 bases, with 16 bases sitting between them. The CDR3 sequence: CANRKITSTEAFF. CDR3 nucleotides: TGTGCCAACCGCAAGATTACAAGCACTGAAGCTTTCTTT.

This chain uses TRBV3-1 (or the pseudogene TRBV3-2) with TRBJ2-7; 12 nucleotides line up with TRBD2. The CDR3 is made up of 16 amino acids. Germline V CDR1 and CDR2: LGHDT, YNNKEL (reference sequence). The ends lost 4 bases at V and 2 bases at J; junction bases unmatched: 6. The CDR3 bases are TGTGCCAGCAGCCGACCATCTAGCGGGGGGGCCTACGAGCAGTACTTC. Translated: CASSRPSSGGAYEQYF.

The chain carries TRBV10-2 and TRBJ2-2; 7 bases match TRBD1. CDR1 and CDR2 from the germline V gene are WSHSY and SAAADI. This CDR3 comprises 14 residues. Trimming removed 7 bases from V and 10 bases from J; junction bases left unmatched: 12. The chain's CDR3 is CASTEGQPSQELFF. The CDR3 DNA is TGCGCCAGCACCGAGGGACAGCCTAGCCAGGAGCTGTTTTTT.

The chain has TRBV27 and TRBJ1-1; D perhaps matches TRBD1 (6 bases). The CDR3 totals 14 residues. V gave up 5 bases and J gave up 1 base, with 11 bases separating them. Germline-derived CDR1 and CDR2 are MNHEY and SMNVEV (reference sequence). CDR3 nucleotide sequence: TGTGCCAGCAGTCGACAGGAGCCGAACACTGAAGCTTTCTTT. The encoded protein is CASSRQEPNTEAFF.

The chain combines TRBV7-9 with TRBJ2-5, with D maybe TRBD2 (5 bases). Germline CDR1 reads SEHNR; CDR2 reads FQNEAQ (reference sequence). V was shortened by 5 bases and J by 1 base, with 11 bases between the two germline ends. The CDR3 consists of 14 residues. The CDR3 protein is CASSLPRGQETQYF. The CDR3 bases are TGTGCCAGCAGCCTCCCCCGGGGCCAAGAGACCCAGTACTTC.

This clone is a singleton in its sample. The chain is built from TRBV24-1 and TRBJ2-1; D call uncertain. The CDR3 sequence is 11 residues long. CDR1 is KGHDR, CDR2 SFDVKD, per germline. The V end was cut by 3 bases, the J end by 7 bases, with 3 bases between. The CDR3 nucleotides read TGTGCCACCAGTGATGAGAATGAGCAGTTCTTC. Translation gives CATSDENEQFF.

This clone was seen just once. This chain uses TRBV30 with TRBJ1-1; 9 bases agree with TRBD1. The trim removed 3 bases at V and 1 base at J, leaving 15 bases unmatched. Germline values: CDR1 GTSNPN, CDR2 SVGIG (reference sequence). This CDR3 comprises 18 residues. Written as DNA, the CDR3 is TGTGCCTGGAGCTTGATAGGGACAGGGAAAGGGTCGAACACTGAAGCTTTCTTT. It translates to CAWSLIGTGKGSNTEAFF.

The chain couples TRBV19 to TRBJ2-3; 8 bases fit TRBD1. Germline V gives CDR1 LNHDA, CDR2 SQIVND (reference sequence). The CDR3 is 16 amino acids. The trim removed 3 bases at V and 1 base at J, leaving 6 bases unmatched. CDR3 amino acids: CASSIPGTGGTDTQYF. CDR3 in DNA: TGTGCCAGTAGTATCCCCGGGACAGGAGGCACAGATACGCAGTATTTT. Variable domain in full (rest from reference TRBV19 and TRBJ2-3): DGGITQSPKYLFRKEGQNVTLSCEQNLNHDAMYWYRQDPGQGLRLIYYSQIVNDFQKGDIAEGYSVSREKKESFPLTVTSAQKNPTAFYLCASSIPGTGGTDTQYFGPGTRLTVL.

The chain uses TRBV5-6 and TRBJ2-1; D not certain. The CDR3 contains 14 residues. With 5 bases removed from V and 9 bases from J, the gap between germline ends came to 18 bases. Germline assignment: CDR1 SGHDT and CDR2 YYEEEE. The CDR3 sequence: CASSVVAPGAEQFF. In DNA form, the CDR3 reads TGTGCCAGCAGTGTTGTGGCCCCAGGTGCTGAGCAGTTCTTC.

The chain carries TRBV6-5 and TRBJ1-4; 8 bases match TRBD1. V dropped 4 bases and J dropped 9; count of bases not matched to a gene: 10. Germline lookup yields CDR1 MNHEY and CDR2 SVGAGI. CDR3 length: 15 amino acids. DNA for the CDR3: TGTGCCAGCAGTTCTGACGGACAGGGAACGCAAAAACTGTTTTTT. Translation gives CASSSDGQGTQKLFF.

This clone was seen just once. V gene TRBV27 combines with J gene TRBJ1-2; TRBD1 agrees at 10 bases. V gave up 5 bases and J gave up 7 bases; unmatched junction bases: 4. The CDR3 contains 13 residues. Looked up from germline, CDR1 is MNHEY and CDR2 is SMNVEV (reference sequence). The CDR3 region has the DNA TGTGCCAGCAGTCCTCGGACAGGGGGTGGCTACACCTTC. This translates into CASSPRTGGGYTF.

The rearrangement uses TRBV11-2 and TRBJ2-1; 9 bases align to TRBD1. Looked up from germline, CDR1 is SGHAT and CDR2 is FQNNGV. The CDR3 length is 14 residues. Losses at the gene ends were 6 bases for V and 7 bases for J; bases not matched to a gene: 7. This chain's CDR3 is CASSPGDRVNEQFF. The CDR3 DNA reads as TGTGCCAGCAGTCCGGGGGACAGGGTAAATGAGCAGTTCTTC.

This sequence joins TRBV6-2 or TRBV6-3 and TRBJ1-5, with 9 positions matching TRBD1. V gave up 6 bases and J gave up 5 bases; unmatched junction bases: 2. The germline V gene encodes CDR1 MNHEY and CDR2 SVGEGT. This CDR3 is built from 13 residues. CDR3 sequence: CASSWDRDQPQHF. CDR3 bases: TGTGCCAGCAGCTGGGACAGGGATCAGCCCCAGCATTTT.

The rearrangement links TRBV28 to TRBJ1-2, with 10 bases identical to TRBD1. Per germline, CDR1 MDHEN and CDR2 SYDVKM. This CDR3 is built from 14 residues. The ends lost 6 bases at V and 2 bases at J; junction bases unmatched: 3. This chain's CDR3 is CASSGGQGNYGYTF. CDR3 in DNA: TGTGCCAGCAGCGGGGGACAGGGGAACTATGGCTACACCTTC.

This chain connects TRBV19 to TRBJ1-5, with D tentatively TRBD1 (5 bases). Germline-derived CDR1 and CDR2 are LNHDA and SQIVND (reference sequence). The V gene lost 5 bases and the J gene lost 2 bases, with 13 bases spanning the gap. The CDR3 has 15 amino acids. CDR3 residues: CASSPSGGGNQPQHF. The CDR3 nucleotides read TGTGCCAGTAGTCCCTCGGGGGGGGGCAATCAGCCCCAGCATTTT. Full variable domain (missing parts from reference TRBV19 and TRBJ1-5): DGGITQSPKYLFRKEGQNVTLSCEQNLNHDAMYWYRQDPGQGLRLIYYSQIVNDFQKGDIAEGYSVSREKKESFPLTVTSAQKNPTAFYLCASSPSGGGNQPQHFGDGTRLSIL.

The sample holds a few counts of this clone. The gene calls are TRBV5-1 and TRBJ1-1; D unclear. CDR3 length equals 13 residues. V was shortened by 0 bases and J by 8 bases, with 11 bases between the two germline ends. CDR1 is SGHRS, CDR2 YFSETQ, per germline. CDR3 sequence reads: CASSLGGFGEAFF. CDR3 nucleotides: TGCGCCAGCAGCTTGGGAGGCTTCGGGGAAGCTTTCTTT.

The rearrangement links TRBV19 to TRBJ1-5; D perhaps matches TRBD1 (6 bases). CDR1 and CDR2 from the germline V gene are LNHDA and SQIVND (reference sequence). The length of the CDR3 is 14 residues. The V and J ends lost 3 bases and 7 bases respectively, with 13 bases between them. Written as DNA, the CDR3 is TGTGCCAGTAGTATCCGCGAGGGGGTACAGCCCCAGCATTTT. Its protein is CASSIREGVQPQHF.

Only a few counts were recorded for this clone. The rearrangement uses TRBV19 and TRBJ1-1; TRBD1 agrees at 7 bases. The CDR3 is made up of 15 amino acids. V lost 4 bases to trimming and J lost 5 bases; unmatched junction nucleotides: 10. The germline gives CDR1 LNHDA, CDR2 SQIVND (reference sequence). The CDR3 loop is CASSRSKGAGTEAFF. CDR3 in DNA: TGTGCCAGTAGTAGAAGTAAGGGGGCGGGAACTGAAGCTTTCTTT.

This clone was detected only a few times. The chain recombines TRBV4-1 with TRBJ1-2; D not certain. V was cut by 1 base and J by 6 bases, with 18 bases left in between. The CDR3 is 16 residues long. Germline loops: CDR1 MGHRA, CDR2 YSYEKL. CDR3 sequence (DNA): TGCGCCAGCAGCCAAGTAGTTCCCCTTGGCGGTCATGGCTACACCTTC. Translation gives CASSQVVPLGGHGYTF.

V gene TRBV6-1 combines with J gene TRBJ2-1; possibly TRBD2 for D (5 bases). Trimming left V 7 bases short and J 5 bases short, with 9 bases between. Germline loops: CDR1 MNHNS, CDR2 SASEGT. This CDR3 is 12 amino acids long. The CDR3: CASTTGNNEQFF. Here the CDR3 DNA reads TGTGCCAGCACCACGGGAAACAATGAGCAGTTCTTC.

The chain recombines TRBV2 with TRBJ2-7; 10 bases agree with TRBD1. Trimming took 3 bases from V and 5 from J; bases not matched to a gene: 4. Germline-derived CDR1 and CDR2 are SNHLY and FYNNEI. The CDR3 loop spans 14 amino acids. Here the CDR3 DNA reads TGTGCCAGCAGTGAGGGACAGGGGAAGAACGAGCAGTACGTC. It yields the protein CASSEGQGKNEQYV.

This chain joins TRBV5-1 and TRBJ1-2, with 8 bases fitting TRBD1. Germline lookup yields CDR1 SGHRS and CDR2 YFSETQ. The CDR3 runs to 15 residues. Trimming at V came to 0 bases and at J to 7 bases, leaving 8 bases not matched to a gene. CDR3: CASSLEQGAPSGYTF. Written as DNA, the CDR3 is TGCGCCAGCAGCTTGGAGCAGGGGGCCCCTTCTGGCTACACCTTC.

The J gene is TRBJ1-6, the V gene TRBV5-4; 9 nucleotides align to TRBD1. Germline V CDR1 and CDR2: SGHNT, YYREEE (reference sequence). The junction had 4 bases not matched to a gene; V was cut back by 4 bases and J by 8 bases. The CDR3 has 14 amino acids. This CDR3 is CASSVQGADSPLHF. CDR3 DNA: TGTGCCAGCAGCGTACAGGGGGCAGATTCACCCCTCCACTTT.

J is TRBJ2-3 and V is TRBV5-4; D is unclear. The CDR3 covers 14 residues. From germline, CDR1 is SGHNT and CDR2 YYREEE (reference sequence). Trimming took 0 bases from V and 4 from J, leaving 9 bases between them. The CDR3 sequence: CASSLGVASDTQYF. The CDR3 nucleotides read TGTGCCAGCAGCTTGGGAGTAGCCTCAGATACGCAGTATTTT.

The chain links TRBV5-1 to TRBJ1-6; TRBD1 might be the D (5 bases). V lost 0 bases and J 0 bases, leaving 13 bases between the germline ends. Germline loops: CDR1 SGHRS, CDR2 YFSETQ. The CDR3 is 18 residues long. CDR3 region: CASSLAGVSSSYNSPLHF. CDR3 DNA sequence: TGCGCCAGCAGCTTGGCGGGGGTATCGAGCTCCTATAATTCACCCCTCCACTTT.

J is TRBJ2-3 and V is TRBV6-5; 9 nucleotides agree with TRBD2. The CDR3 length is 14 residues. The germline CDR1 and CDR2 sequences are MNHEY and SVGAGI. V lost 5 bases, J lost 4 bases, and 4 bases stayed unmatched. This CDR3 is CASSRTSVPDTQYF. The CDR3 bases are TGTGCCAGCAGTCGGACTAGCGTTCCAGATACGCAGTATTTT.

The chain combines TRBV19 with TRBJ2-7; D unresolved. The CDR3 is made up of 14 amino acids. Germline V CDR1 and CDR2: LNHDA, SQIVND (reference sequence). V lost 3 bases and J 0 bases, leaving 9 bases between the germline ends. The CDR3 protein is CASSISRFSYEQYF. CDR3 in DNA: TGTGCCAGTAGTATTTCGAGGTTCTCCTACGAGCAGTACTTC.